The clone carrying this TCR beta chain showed up many times. Its antigen is as yet unknown. Treg sorting used a CD4+CD25+CD127-/low gate. V lost 4 bases, J lost 4 bases, and 6 bases lay in between. Looked up from germline, CDR1 is SGHDT and CDR2 is YYEEEE. There are 11 residues in the CDR3. General study points: Greatest tumor Treg TCR overlap was with tumor naive CD4+ cells. The larger-cohort validation was restricted to a single TCR beta V-J rearrangement rather than whole repertoires. Tumor memory CD4+ T cell TCR gene usage clustered with blood and lymph node memory CD4+ cells and lymph node naive CD4+ cells.

After constant-region reverse-primer amplification, full-length variable regions underwent semi-nested PCR with Nested Universal Primer A. One entry per CDR3 protein, called by TCRdb with MiXCR from the 5' RACE reads. The sample carries under 45,000 distinct CDR3 sequences, roughly a fifth recorded once. The chain couples TRBV5-6 to TRBJ2-7; no reliable D call. Material: Tregs sorted from blood. This receptor was identified in a female donor with breast cancer. The CDR3 spells CASSNDYEQYF. CDR3 in DNA: TGTGCCAGCAGCAATGATTACGAGCAGTACTTC.